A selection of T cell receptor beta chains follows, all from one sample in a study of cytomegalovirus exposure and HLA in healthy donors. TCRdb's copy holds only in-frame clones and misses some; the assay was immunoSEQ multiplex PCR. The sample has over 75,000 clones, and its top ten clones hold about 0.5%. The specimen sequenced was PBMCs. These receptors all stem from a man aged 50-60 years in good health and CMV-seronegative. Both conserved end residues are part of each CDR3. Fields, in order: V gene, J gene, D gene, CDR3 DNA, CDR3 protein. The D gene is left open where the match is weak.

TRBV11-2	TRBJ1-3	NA	TGTGCCAGCAGCTCAACCCCGACAGCCGGAAACACCATATATTTT	CASSSTPTAGNTIYF
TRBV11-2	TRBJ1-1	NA	TGTGCCAGCAGCTCCCAGGGGTACCAAGCTTTCTTT	CASSSQGYQAFF
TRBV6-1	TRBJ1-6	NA	TGTGCCAGCAGTGAAGCGCCGCAGGGTAATTCACCCCTCCACTTT	CASSEAPQGNSPLHF
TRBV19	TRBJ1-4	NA	TGTGCCAGTAGTCGAACAGGCCTTAATGAAAAACTGTTTTTT	CASSRTGLNEKLFF
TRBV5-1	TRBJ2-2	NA	TGCGCCAGCAGCTCTGGGACTGAAACCGGGGAGCTGTTTTTT	CASSSGTETGELFF
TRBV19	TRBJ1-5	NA	TGTGCCAGTAGTTTTGAGGACAGCCGCAATCAGCCCCAGCATTTT	CASSFEDSRNQPQHF
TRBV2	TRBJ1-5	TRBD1	TGTGCCAGCAGTGAAAGAAAGGGGGCAGGGCAGCCCCAGCATTTT	CASSERKGAGQPQHF
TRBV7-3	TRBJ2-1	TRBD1	TGTGCCAGCAGCTTGGGACAGGGGGGTTACAATGAGCAGTTCTTC	CASSLGQGGYNEQFF
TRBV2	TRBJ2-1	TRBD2	TGTGCCAGCAGGGATAGACTAGCGGGGGCCGGTGAGCAGTTCTTC	CASRDRLAGAGEQFF
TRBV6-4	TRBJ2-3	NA	TGTGCCAGCAGTGCGGAGGGGGGGCGGACAGATACGCAGTATTTT	CASSAEGGRTDTQYF
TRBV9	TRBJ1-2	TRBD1	TGTGCCAGCAGCGTGGGACAGACCTCTTCAAACTATGGCTACACCTTC	CASSVGQTSSNYGYTF
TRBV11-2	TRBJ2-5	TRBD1	TGTGCCAGCAGCCCCCCCCCGGGACAGGGATTTTCTCAAGAGACCCAGTACTTC	CASSPPPGQGFSQETQYF
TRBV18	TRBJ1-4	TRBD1	TGTGCCAGCTCACCAACCGGGACAGGGGGCGAAAAACTGTTTTTT	CASSPTGTGGEKLFF
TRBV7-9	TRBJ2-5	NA	TGTGCCAGCAGCTTAGTCCCACAGTACCAAGAGACCCAGTACTTC	CASSLVPQYQETQYF
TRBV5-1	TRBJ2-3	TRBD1	TGCGCCAGCAGCTTGGCGACAGGGTCAGATACGCAGTATTTT	CASSLATGSDTQYF
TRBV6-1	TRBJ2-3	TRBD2	TGTGCCAGCAGTGAAGACGGCGGGGGGGCCGGTACGCAGTATTTT	CASSEDGGGAGTQYF
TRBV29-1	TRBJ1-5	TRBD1	TGCAGCGTTGATTCAGGGGGTGGGAGCAATCAGCCCCAGCATTTT	CSVDSGGGSNQPQHF
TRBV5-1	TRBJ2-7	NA	TGCGCCAGCAGCTTGGGAGGGTACGAGCAGTACTTC	CASSLGGYEQYF
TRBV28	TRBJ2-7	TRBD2	TGTGCCAGCAGTTTGGGCGGGGGGAGCTCCTACGAGCAGTACTTC	CASSLGGGSSYEQYF
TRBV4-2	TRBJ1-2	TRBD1	TGTGCCAGCAGCCAAGGACAGGGCCAGAACTATGGCTACACCTTC	CASSQGQGQNYGYTF
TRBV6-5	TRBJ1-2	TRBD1	TGTGCCAGCAGTTACGGACAGGGACCAACAAACTATGGCTACACCTTC	CASSYGQGPTNYGYTF
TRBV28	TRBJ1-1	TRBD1	TGTGCCAGCAGTCCACCACCGGGACAGGGGGGGCTTGAAGCTTTCTTT	CASSPPPGQGGLEAFF
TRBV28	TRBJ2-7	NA	TGTGCCAGCAGCGTTGCCTACGAGCAGTACTTC	CASSVAYEQYF
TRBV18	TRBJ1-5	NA	TGTGCCAGCTCACCACTTCAGGGGAGCAATCAGCCCCAGCATTTT	CASSPLQGSNQPQHF
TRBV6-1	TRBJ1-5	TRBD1	TGTGCCAGCGGCGAACGGACAGGGGGTCGTGGGCCCCAGCATTTT	CASGERTGGRGPQHF
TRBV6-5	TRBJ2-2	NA	TGTGCCAGCACGGCGCAGGGGACCGGGGAGCTGTTTTTT	CASTAQGTGELFF
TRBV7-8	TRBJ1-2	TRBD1	TGTGCCAGCAGCAAAGCGGACAGGGGGCAAGGCTACACCTTC	CASSKADRGQGYTF
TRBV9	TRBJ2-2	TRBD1	TGTGCCAGCAGCGTACCCGGACAGGGTTTCGCCGGGGAGCTGTTTTTT	CASSVPGQGFAGELFF
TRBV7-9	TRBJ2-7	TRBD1	TGTGCCAGCAGCCATGCCAGACAGGGCGGAGTCTACGAGCAGTACTTC	CASSHARQGGVYEQYF
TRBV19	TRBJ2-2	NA	TGTGCCAGTAGTATTGGAGGAACCTTATCCGGGGAGCTGTTTTTT	CASSIGGTLSGELFF
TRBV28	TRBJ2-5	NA	TGTGCCAGCAGAAGGACAGTATTACAAGAGACCCAGTACTTC	CASRRTVLQETQYF